This TCR beta chain is drawn from a study of shared clonotypes between healthy human individuals. Study outcomes and limitations: Donor clonotype sharing was expected to depend on sequencing depth.

Worth noting for this clone: Its antigen is undetermined. Different DNA sequences within this sample yield the same CDR3.

Evenly divided among several immunoSEQ plates was the genomic DNA of each subset. TCRdb keeps only in-frame clones here, not all; method: immunoSEQ multiplex PCR. The sample includes about 680,000 clones, around 74% seen only once; the top ten take roughly 1.7%. A split of CD4+ cells into CD45RA+ naive and CD45RA-negative memory subsets was performed. The sequence was collected from a woman aged 25 to 39 in good health. The sample was memory CD4+ T cells sorted from blood. As to subset: CD45RA-negative fraction.

CDR3 in DNA: TGCAGCGTCGCCGGGGCTAGCACAGATACGCAGTATTTT. This sequence encodes CSVAGASTDTQYF. The chain links TRBV29-1 to TRBJ2-3; D tentatively fits TRBD1 or TRBD2 (5 bases each). Germline values: CDR1 SQVTM, CDR2 ANQGSEA. V dropped 6 bases and J dropped 0 bases, with 10 bases sitting between them. The CDR3 contains 13 residues.